The sequence of this T cell receptor (beta chain) was determined in a study of blood T cell repertoires in COVID-19. This CDR3 spans 15 amino acids. Germline V lookup: CDR1 SGHTA, CDR2 FQGNSA. Trimming took 3 bases from V and 4 from J; bases not matched to a gene: 5. This clone is a singleton in its sample. Some clones are missing from TCRdb's copy, which holds only in-frame ones; the method was immunoSEQ multiplex PCR. The sample carries some 100,000 clones, roughly 91% recorded once. This receptor was identified in a woman aged 80 or over with active COVID-19. Sequences were obtained from peripheral blood. The chain joins TRBV7-2 to TRBJ2-7, with 11 bases identical to TRBD2. CDR3 in DNA: TGTGCCAGCAGCTTGGCCGGGACTAGCGGTTACGAGCAGTACTTC. This sequence encodes CASSLAGTSGYEQYF.